The clone carrying this T cell receptor beta chain appeared once. The entry originates in a study of Ad26.COV2.S vaccination and SARS-CoV-2 variants. Overall study: Within the COV1001 Ad26.COV2.S trial arm, the donor was enrolled.

Using immunoSEQ multiplex PCR, the repertoire was profiled, and TCRdb retains in-frame clones only, with some absent. This sample has around 420,000 clones, with around nine tenths found just once. Treatment of the sample: roughly 18 received Ad26.COV2.S at low or high dose, single or two shots; about five received placebo; per-sample allocation not given. Day 63 after the first injection of vaccine or placebo was the sampling time. This receptor was obtained from a person between 18 and 60 years old who received the Ad26.COV2.S COVID-19 vaccine or a placebo. The sequencing here drew on peripheral blood, taken in a trial of Ad26.COV2.S vaccine versus placebo.

CDR3: CASSVVGAHGTDTQYF. For the CDR3, the DNA is TGTGCCAGCAGCGTAGTCGGGGCCCATGGTACAGATACGCAGTATTTT. The gene calls are TRBV9 and TRBJ2-3; tentatively, D is TRBD1 or TRBD2 (5 bases each). Germline loops: CDR1 SGDLS, CDR2 YYNGEE. The CDR3 is made up of 16 amino acids. Trimming pared 0 bases from V and 3 bases from J, leaving 14 bases between.